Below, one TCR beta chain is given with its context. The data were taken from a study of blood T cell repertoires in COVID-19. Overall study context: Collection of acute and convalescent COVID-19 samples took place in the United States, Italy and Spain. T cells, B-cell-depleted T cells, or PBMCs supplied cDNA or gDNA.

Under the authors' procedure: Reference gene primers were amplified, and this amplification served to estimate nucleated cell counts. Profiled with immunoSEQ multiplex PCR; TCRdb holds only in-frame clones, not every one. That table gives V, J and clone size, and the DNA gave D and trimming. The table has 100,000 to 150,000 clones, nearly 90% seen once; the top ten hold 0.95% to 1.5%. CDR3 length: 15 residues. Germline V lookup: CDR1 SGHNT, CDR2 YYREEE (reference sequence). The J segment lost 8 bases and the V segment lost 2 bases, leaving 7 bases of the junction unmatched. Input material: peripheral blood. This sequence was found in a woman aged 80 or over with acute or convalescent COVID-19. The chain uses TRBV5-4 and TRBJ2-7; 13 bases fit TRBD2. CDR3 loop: CASSLPGLAGPQQYF. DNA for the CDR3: TGTGCCAGCAGCTTACCGGGACTAGCGGGGCCCCAGCAGTACTTC. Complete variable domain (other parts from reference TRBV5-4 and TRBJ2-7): ETGVTQSPTHLIKTRGQQVTLRCSSQSGHNTVSWYQQALGQGPQFIFQYYREEENGRGNFPPRFSGLQFPNYSSELNVNALELDDSALYLCASSLPGLAGPQQYFGPGTRLTVT.